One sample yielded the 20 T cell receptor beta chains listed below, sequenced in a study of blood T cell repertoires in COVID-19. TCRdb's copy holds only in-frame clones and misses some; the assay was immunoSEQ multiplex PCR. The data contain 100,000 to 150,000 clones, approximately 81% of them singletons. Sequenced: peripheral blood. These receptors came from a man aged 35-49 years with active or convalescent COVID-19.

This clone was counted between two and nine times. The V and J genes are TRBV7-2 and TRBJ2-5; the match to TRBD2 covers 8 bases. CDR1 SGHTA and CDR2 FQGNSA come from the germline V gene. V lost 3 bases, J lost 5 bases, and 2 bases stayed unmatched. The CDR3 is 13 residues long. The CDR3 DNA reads TGTGCCAGCAGCTTGCCTAGCGGGGAGACCCAGTACTTC. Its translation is CASSLPSGETQYF.

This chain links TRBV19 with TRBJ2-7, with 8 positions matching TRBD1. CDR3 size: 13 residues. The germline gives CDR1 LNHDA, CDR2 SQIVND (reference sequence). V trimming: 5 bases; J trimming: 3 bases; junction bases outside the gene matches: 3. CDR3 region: CASSGTGYYEQYF. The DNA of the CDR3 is TGTGCCAGTAGTGGGACAGGATACTACGAGCAGTACTTC.

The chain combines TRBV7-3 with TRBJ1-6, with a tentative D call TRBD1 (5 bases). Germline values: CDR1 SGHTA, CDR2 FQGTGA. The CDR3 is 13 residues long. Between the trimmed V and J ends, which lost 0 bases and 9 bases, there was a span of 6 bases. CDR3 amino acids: CASSLTQGSPLHF. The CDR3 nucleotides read TGTGCCAGCAGCTTAACTCAGGGTTCACCCCTCCACTTT. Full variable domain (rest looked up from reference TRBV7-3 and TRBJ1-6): GAGVSQTPSNKVTEKGKYVELRCDPISGHTALYWYRQSLGQGPEFLIYFQGTGAADDSGLPNDRFFAVRPEGSVSTLKIQRTERGDSAVYLCASSLTQGSPLHFGNGTRLTVT.

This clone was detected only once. CDR3 region: CASSVSGTGPGYTF. The CDR3 coding sequence is TGTGCCAGCAGTGTTTCCGGGACAGGGCCCGGCTACACCTTC. The chain links TRBV6-6 to TRBJ1-2; TRBD1 agrees at 9 bases. Germline V gene data show CDR1 as MNHNY and CDR2 as SVGAGI (reference sequence). V trimming: 5 bases; J trimming: 8 bases; junction bases outside the gene matches: 9. CDR3 length: 14 residues.

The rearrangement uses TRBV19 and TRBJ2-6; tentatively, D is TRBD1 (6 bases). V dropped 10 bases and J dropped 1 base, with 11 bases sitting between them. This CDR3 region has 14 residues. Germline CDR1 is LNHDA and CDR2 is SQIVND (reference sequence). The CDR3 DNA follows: TGTGCCACGTCTCAGGGGTCTGGGGCCAACGTCCTGACTTTC. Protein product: CATSQGSGANVLTF.

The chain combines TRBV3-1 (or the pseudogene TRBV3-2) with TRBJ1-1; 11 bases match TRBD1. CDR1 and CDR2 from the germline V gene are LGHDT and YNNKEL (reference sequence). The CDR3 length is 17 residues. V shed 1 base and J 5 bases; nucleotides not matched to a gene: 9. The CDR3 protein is CASSQVPGQGGTTEAFF. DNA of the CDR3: TGTGCCAGCAGCCAAGTCCCGGGACAGGGGGGAACGACTGAAGCTTTCTTT.

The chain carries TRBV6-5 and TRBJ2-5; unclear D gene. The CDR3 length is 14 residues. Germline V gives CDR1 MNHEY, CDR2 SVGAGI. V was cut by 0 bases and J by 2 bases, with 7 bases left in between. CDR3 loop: CASSYSEKQETQYF. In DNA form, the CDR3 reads TGTGCCAGCAGTTACTCAGAGAAGCAAGAGACCCAGTACTTC.

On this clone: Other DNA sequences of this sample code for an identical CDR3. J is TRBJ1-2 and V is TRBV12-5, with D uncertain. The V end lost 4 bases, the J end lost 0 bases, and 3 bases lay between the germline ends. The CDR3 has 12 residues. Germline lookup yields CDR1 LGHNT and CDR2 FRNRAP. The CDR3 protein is CASGYSNYGYTF. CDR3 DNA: TGTGCTAGTGGTTACTCTAACTATGGCTACACCTTC.

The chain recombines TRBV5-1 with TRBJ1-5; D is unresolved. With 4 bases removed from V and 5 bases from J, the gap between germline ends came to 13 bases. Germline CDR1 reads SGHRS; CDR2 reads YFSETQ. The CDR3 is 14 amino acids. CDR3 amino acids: CASSPGGPDQPQHF. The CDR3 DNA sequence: TGCGCCAGCAGCCCCGGAGGGCCCGATCAGCCCCAGCATTTT.

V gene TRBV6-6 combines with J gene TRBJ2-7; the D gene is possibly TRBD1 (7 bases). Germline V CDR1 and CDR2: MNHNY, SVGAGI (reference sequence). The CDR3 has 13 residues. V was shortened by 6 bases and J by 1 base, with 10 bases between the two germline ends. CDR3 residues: CASRQGGSYEQYF. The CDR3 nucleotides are TGTGCCAGCAGGCAGGGGGGATCCTACGAGCAGTACTTC.

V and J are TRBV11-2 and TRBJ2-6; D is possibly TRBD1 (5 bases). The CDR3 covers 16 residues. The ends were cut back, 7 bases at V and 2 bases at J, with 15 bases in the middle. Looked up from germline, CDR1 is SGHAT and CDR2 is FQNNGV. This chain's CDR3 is CASTPAPQAGANVLTF. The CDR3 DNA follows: TGTGCCAGCACCCCAGCCCCACAGGCTGGGGCCAACGTCCTGACTTTC.

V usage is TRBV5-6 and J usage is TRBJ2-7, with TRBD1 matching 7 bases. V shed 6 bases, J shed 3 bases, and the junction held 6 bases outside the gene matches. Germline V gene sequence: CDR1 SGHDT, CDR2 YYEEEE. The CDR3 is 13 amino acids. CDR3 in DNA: TGTGCCAGCAATAGAGGGGGCGGCTACGAGCAGTACTTC. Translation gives CASNRGGGYEQYF. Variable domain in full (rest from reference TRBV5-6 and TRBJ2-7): DAGVTQSPTHLIKTRGQQVTLRCSPKSGHDTVSWYQQALGQGPQFIFQYYEEEERQRGNFPDRFSGHQFPNYSSELNVNALLLGDSALYLCASNRGGGYEQYFGPGTRLTVT.

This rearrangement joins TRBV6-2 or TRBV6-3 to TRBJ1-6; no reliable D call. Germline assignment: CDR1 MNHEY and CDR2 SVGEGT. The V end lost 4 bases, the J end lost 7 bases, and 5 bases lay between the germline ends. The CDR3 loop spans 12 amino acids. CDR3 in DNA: TGTGCCAGCAGTTTGGAGAATTCACCCCTCCACTTT. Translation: CASSLENSPLHF.

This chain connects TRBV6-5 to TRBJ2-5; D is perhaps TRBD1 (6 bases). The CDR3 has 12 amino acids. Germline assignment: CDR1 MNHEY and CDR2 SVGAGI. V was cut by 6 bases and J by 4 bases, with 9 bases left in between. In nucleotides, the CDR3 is TGTGCCAGCAGGGGGGCTATAGAGACCCAGTACTTC. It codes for CASRGAIETQYF.

The CDR3 sequence is CASSNRGQGPRDSNQPQHF. CDR3 bases: TGTGCCAGCAGTAATAGGGGACAGGGGCCGCGGGATAGCAATCAGCCCCAGCATTTT. V usage is TRBV2 and J usage is TRBJ1-5; 10 nucleotides line up with TRBD1. The CDR3 is 19 amino acids. With 5 bases clipped from V and 0 bases from J, the junction kept 13 bases outside the gene matches. The V gene's germline CDR1 is SNHLY and CDR2 FYNNEI.

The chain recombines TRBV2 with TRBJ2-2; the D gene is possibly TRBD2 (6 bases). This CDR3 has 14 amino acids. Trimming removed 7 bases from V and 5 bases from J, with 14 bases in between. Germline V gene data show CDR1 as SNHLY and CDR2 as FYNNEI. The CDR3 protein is CASTGTEGTGELFF. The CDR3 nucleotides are TGTGCCAGCACCGGGACTGAGGGAACCGGGGAGCTGTTTTTT.

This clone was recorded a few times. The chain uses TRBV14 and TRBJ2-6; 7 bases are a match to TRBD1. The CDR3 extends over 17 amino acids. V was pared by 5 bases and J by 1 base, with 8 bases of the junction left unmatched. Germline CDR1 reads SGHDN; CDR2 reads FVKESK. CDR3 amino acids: CASSKRTGDSGANVLTF. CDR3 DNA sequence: TGTGCCAGCAGCAAAAGAACAGGGGATTCTGGGGCCAACGTCCTGACTTTC.

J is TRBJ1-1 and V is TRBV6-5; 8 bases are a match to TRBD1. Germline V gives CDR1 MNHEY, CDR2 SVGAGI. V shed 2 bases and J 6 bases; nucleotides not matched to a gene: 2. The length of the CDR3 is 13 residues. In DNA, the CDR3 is TGTGCCAGCAGTTACGGGACAGGCCCTGAAGCTTTCTTT. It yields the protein CASSYGTGPEAFF.

CDR3 DNA: TGTGCCAGCAGTGGGGGCGTTCGAGAAAAACTGTTTTTT. It yields the protein CASSGGVREKLFF. The rearrangement uses TRBV27 and TRBJ1-4; weak D call: TRBD1 (6 bases). Trimming removed 5 bases at V and 8 bases at J, with 12 bases between. Germline values: CDR1 MNHEY, CDR2 SMNVEV (reference sequence). This CDR3 comprises 13 residues.

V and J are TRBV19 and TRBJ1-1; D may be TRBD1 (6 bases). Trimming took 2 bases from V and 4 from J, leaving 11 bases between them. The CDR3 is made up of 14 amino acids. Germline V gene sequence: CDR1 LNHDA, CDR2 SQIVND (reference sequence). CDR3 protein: CASSIQGFGTEAFF. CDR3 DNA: TGTGCCAGTAGTATACAGGGGTTCGGCACTGAAGCTTTCTTT.